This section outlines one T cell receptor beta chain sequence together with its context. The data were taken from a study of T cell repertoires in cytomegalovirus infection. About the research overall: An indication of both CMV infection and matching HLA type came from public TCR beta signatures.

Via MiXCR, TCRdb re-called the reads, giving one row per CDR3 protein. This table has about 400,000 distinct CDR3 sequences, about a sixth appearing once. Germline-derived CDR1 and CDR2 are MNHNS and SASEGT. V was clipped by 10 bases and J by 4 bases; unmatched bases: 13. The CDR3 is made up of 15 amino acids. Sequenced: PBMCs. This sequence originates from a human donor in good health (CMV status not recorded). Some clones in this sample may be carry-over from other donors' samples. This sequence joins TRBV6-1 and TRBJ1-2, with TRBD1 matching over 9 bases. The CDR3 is CATVDRGEEGYGYTF. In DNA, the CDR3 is TGTGCCACTGTGGACAGGGGAGAGGAGGGCTATGGCTACACCTTC.